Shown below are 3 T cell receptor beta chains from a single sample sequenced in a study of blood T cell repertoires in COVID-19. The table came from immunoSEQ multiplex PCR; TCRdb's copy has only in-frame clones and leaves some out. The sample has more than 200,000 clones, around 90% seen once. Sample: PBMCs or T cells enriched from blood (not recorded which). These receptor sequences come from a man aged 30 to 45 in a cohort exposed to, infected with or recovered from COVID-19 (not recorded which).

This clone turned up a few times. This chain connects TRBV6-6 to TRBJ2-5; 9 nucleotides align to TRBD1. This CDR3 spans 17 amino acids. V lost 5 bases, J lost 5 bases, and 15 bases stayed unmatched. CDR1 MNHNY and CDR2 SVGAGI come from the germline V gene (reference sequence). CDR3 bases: TGTGCCAGCAGTCCGTCAGGGGACAGGGACCCCTTGGAGACCCAGTACTTC. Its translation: CASSPSGDRDPLETQYF.

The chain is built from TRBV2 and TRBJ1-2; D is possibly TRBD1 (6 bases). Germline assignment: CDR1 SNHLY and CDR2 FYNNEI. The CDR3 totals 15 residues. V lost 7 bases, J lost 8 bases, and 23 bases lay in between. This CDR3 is CASTLLAGGHEGYTF. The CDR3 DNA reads TGTGCCAGCACCCTCCTCGCCGGGGGGCATGAAGGCTACACCTTC.

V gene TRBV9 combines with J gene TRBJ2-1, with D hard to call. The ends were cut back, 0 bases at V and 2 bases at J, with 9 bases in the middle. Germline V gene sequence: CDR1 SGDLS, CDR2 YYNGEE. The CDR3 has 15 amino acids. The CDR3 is CASSVVGRAYNEQFF. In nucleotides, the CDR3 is TGTGCCAGCAGCGTAGTGGGCAGAGCCTACAATGAGCAGTTCTTC.